The 17 T cell receptor beta chains in this list originate from one sample, sequenced in a study of tumor and adjacent non-tumor tissue in lung cancer (dated by TCRdb to the late 2010s). RNA was extracted from bulk unsorted tissue and checked for quality with a NanoDrop ND-1000 and an Agilent 2100. Receptors were amplified or captured by multiplex PCR. Sequencing relied on an Illumina HiSeq 2500. TCRbeta libraries were constructed through three rounds of nested PCR with primers (Table S4) according to protocols modified from ARM-PCR. TCRdb itself trimmed the public reads at Q25 with fastp, ran MiXCR and retained productive beta chains. Rows merge per CDR3 protein into single entries with the most common DNA and genes. The table for this sample lists some 78,000 distinct CDR3 sequences; around 86% of them were counted only once. The ten largest clones capture 13% of the sample. Sequencing input: lung tumor tissue. All receptors come from a woman aged 50 to 60 with non-small cell lung cancer.

About this clonotype itself: Its ends do not fully match the called genes, so a read error is possible. V usage is TRBV11-2 and J usage is TRBJ2-2; D tentatively fits TRBD1 or TRBD2 (5 bases each). The CDR3 contains 13 residues. CDR1 is SGHAT, CDR2 FQNNGV, per germline. Here the CDR3 reads CASSLVGLGELFF. CDR3 coding DNA: TGTGCCAGCAGCTTAGTTGGGTTGGGGGAGTTGTTTTTT.

With respect to this clonotype: The conserved phenylalanine or tryptophan normally closing the CDR3 is absent here, so this likely arose from a read error. No DNA is shown, since the ends of the CDR3 on it are uncertain; the CDR3 is the one TCRdb lists. The chain recombines TRBV20-1 with TRBJ2-1. The CDR3 contains 8 residues when both ends are counted. The germline CDR1 and CDR2 sequences are DFQATT and SNEGSKA (reference sequence). CDR3 sequence: CSTRDGFL.

In the case of this clonotype: An end of the junction differs from the germline gene, which may be a read error. The V and J genes are TRBV20-1 and TRBJ1-1; D is unresolved. Germline loops: CDR1 DFQATT, CDR2 SNEGSKA (reference sequence). This CDR3 has 11 residues. The CDR3 coding sequence is TGCAGTCCGAGGGTTAACACTGAAGCTTCCTTT. Encoded protein: CSPRVNTEASF.

The chain links TRBV4-1 to TRBJ1-1; 7 positions match TRBD1. Germline values: CDR1 MGHRA, CDR2 YSYEKL. This CDR3 spans 15 amino acids. Trimming at V came to 8 bases and at J to 4 bases, leaving 13 bases not matched to a gene. The CDR3 coding sequence is TGCGCCAGCGGTTGGCGGAGGGACAGCGGCACTGAAGCTTTCTTT. Translation gives CASGWRRDSGTEAFF.

This clonotype was found many times. This sequence joins TRBV5-1 and TRBJ1-1, with 7 nucleotides matching TRBD1. Germline V gene data show CDR1 as SGHRS and CDR2 as YFSETQ. The CDR3 length is 15 residues. Trimming took 4 bases from V and 4 from J; bases not matched to a gene: 10. The CDR3 region is CASSIGTVRGTEAFF. The CDR3 DNA reads TGCGCCAGCAGCATAGGGACAGTCCGGGGCACTGAAGCTTTCTTT. The full variable domain, its missing parts supplied by reference TRBV5-1 and TRBJ1-1, is KAGVTQTPRYLIKTRGQQVTLSCSPISGHRSVSWYQQTPGQGLQFLFEYFSETQRNKGNFPGRFSGRQFSNSRSEMNVSTLELGDSALYLCASSIGTVRGTEAFFGQGTRLTVV.

This clonotype has only a few counts. The junction departs from the called germline gene at one end, perhaps through a read error. V is TRBV6-5 and J is TRBJ2-7; no clear D. This CDR3 contains 15 residues. CDR1 MNHEY and CDR2 SVGAGI come from the germline V gene. CDR3 nucleotide sequence: TGTGCCAGCAGGCCCTTATTTCGGAACTCCTACGGGCAGTACTTC. Translated, it gives CASRPLFRNSYGQYF.

Concerning this clonotype: Its ends do not fully match the called genes, so a read error is possible. The V gene is TRBV20-1, the J gene TRBJ2-1, with D possibly matching TRBD2 (6 bases). This CDR3 spans 14 amino acids. The germline V gene encodes CDR1 DFQATT and CDR2 SNEGSKA (reference sequence). The CDR3 region is CSAGFGGGYNEHLF. The CDR3 DNA is TGCAGTGCTGGCTTCGGGGGAGGTTACAATGAGCATCTCTTC.

Regarding this clonotype: This may stem from a read error, because a much larger clone lies one nucleotide away. This chain uses TRBV5-8 with TRBJ2-3, with D perhaps being TRBD1 or TRBD2 (5 bases each). The V and J ends lost 9 bases and 7 bases respectively, with 12 bases between them. Germline V lookup: CDR1 SGHTS, CDR2 YDEGEE. There are 11 residues in the CDR3. CDR3 amino acids: CANTVGHTQYF. The CDR3 bases are TGTGCCAACACCGTGGGACATACGCAGTATTTT.

This clonotype has just one count. At one of its ends the junction is not consistent with the germline gene, which may arise from a read error. This chain connects TRBV6-1 to TRBJ2-5; D remains ambiguous. The CDR3 has 13 amino acids. Germline-derived CDR1 and CDR2 are MNHNS and SASEGT. The chain's CDR3 is CASSEIRTETHYF. DNA for the CDR3: TGTGCCAGCAGTGAAATACGGACGGAGACCCACTACTTC.

A note on this clonotype: The missing conserved phenylalanine or tryptophan at the end of this CDR3 makes a read error likely. The chain is built from TRBV20-1 and TRBJ2-7; D may be TRBD2 (5 bases). Germline loops: CDR1 DFQATT, CDR2 SNEGSKA (reference sequence). The CDR3 is made up of 14 amino acids. The CDR3: CSTRRPGDYYEQYI. CDR3 nucleotides: TGCAGTACTAGACGACCAGGTGATTACTACGAGCAGTACATC.

A remark on this clonotype: The junction departs from germline at one end; a sequencing error may be responsible. The gene calls are TRBV20-1 and TRBJ2-2; possibly TRBD2 for D (5 bases). Germline V gene lookup returns CDR1 DFQATT and CDR2 SNEGSKA (reference sequence). The CDR3 extends over 13 amino acids. The CDR3 sequence is CSASRSLTGEMFF. DNA for the CDR3: TGCAGTGCTAGTAGATCCCTCACCGGGGAGATGTTTTTT.

The CDR3 reads CASSLTPGQHRNGYEQYF. CDR3 in DNA: TGTGCCAGCAGTTTAACACCGGGGCAACACCGAAATGGGTACGAGCAGTACTTC. J is TRBJ2-7 and V is TRBV12-3 or TRBV12-4, with D perhaps TRBD1 or TRBD2 (5 bases each). The V end lost 2 bases, the J end lost 4 bases, and 24 bases lay between the germline ends. CDR3 length equals 18 residues.

Points on this clonotype: Possible read error: a much larger clone is one base away. The rearrangement uses TRBV28 and TRBJ1-5; 8 bases align to TRBD1. Germline-derived CDR1 and CDR2 are MDHEN and SYDVKM. There are 14 residues in the CDR3. In DNA, the CDR3 is TGTATCAGCAGTACCCCCGACAGGGGACAGCCCCAGCATTTT. Amino acids: CISSTPDRGQPQHF. Full variable domain (missing parts from reference TRBV28 and TRBJ1-5): DVKVTQSSRYLVKRTGEKVFLECVQDMDHENMFWYRQDPGLGLRLIYFSYDVKMKEKGDIPEGYSVSREKKERFSLILESASTNQTSMYLCISSTPDRGQPQHFGDGTRLSIL.

Note on this clonotype: This likely comes from a read error, as the CDR3 has no conserved phenylalanine or tryptophan at its end. The CDR3 reads CSPTCGRWNTGGLFI. CDR3 in DNA: TGCAGCCCCACATGCGGGAGGTGGAACACCGGGGGGCTGTTTATT. The gene calls are TRBV29-1 and TRBJ2-2; 8 bases agree with TRBD2. The CDR3 consists of 15 residues. Germline-derived CDR1 and CDR2 are SQVTM and ANQGSEA.

Remarks on this clonotype: Its ends do not fully match the called genes, so a read error is possible. The rearrangement links TRBV6-2 or TRBV6-3 to TRBJ1-1; 10 bases are shared with TRBD1. This CDR3 comprises 15 residues. Germline assignment: CDR1 MNHEY and CDR2 SVGEGT. As DNA, the CDR3 is TGTGCCAGCAGTTGGAGGACAGGGGGTAACACTGAAGCTTCCTTT. Translated: CASSWRTGGNTEASF.

As concerns this clonotype: The junction shows a germline mismatch at one end, possibly a read error. The rearrangement joins TRBV11-1 to TRBJ2-7; 7 nucleotides align to TRBD1. CDR3 length: 14 residues. Germline values: CDR1 SGHAT, CDR2 FQDESV (reference sequence). The CDR3 loop reads CESSHWDSSYEQYF. In nucleotides, the CDR3 is TGTGAGAGCAGCCACTGGGACAGCTCCTATGAGCAGTACTTC.

In the case of this clonotype: The CDR3 carries no conserved terminal phenylalanine or tryptophan, so it likely arises from a read error. The chain couples TRBV11-2 to TRBJ2-1; 7 bases map to TRBD2. The germline gives CDR1 SGHAT, CDR2 FQNNGV. The CDR3 runs to 17 residues. This CDR3 is CSSTPEGGGSFYNEQFI. The CDR3 DNA reads TGTTCCAGCACCCCAGAGGGCGGGGGAAGCTTCTACAATGAGCAGTTCATC.